This T cell receptor beta chain is from a study of post-analysis software for immune sequencing data. The overall study: Disease trajectories encompassed relapsing-remitting, secondary progressive and progressive-relapsing multiple sclerosis. General study results and limits: Included in a set of roughly five TRBV segments more frequent in patients than controls were TRBV5-6, TRBV5-1 and TRBV20-1. By F measure, samples from a shared preparation batch strongly co-clustered. Comparison with controls showed significantly lower normalized Chao1 diversity in multiple sclerosis patients.

Tagging with unique molecular identifiers was a feature of the TCR beta cDNA libraries. MiXCR was run by TCRdb on the PCR reads, yielding one entry per CDR3 protein. The sample has approximately 730,000 distinct CDR3 sequences; 35% to 55% are singletons. About this clonotype: Its antigen is unknown.

CDR3 length: 15 amino acids. V shed 4 bases and J 2 bases; nucleotides not matched to a gene: 6. CDR1 and CDR2 from the germline V gene are SGDLS and YYNGEE. This chain joins TRBV9 and TRBJ2-3; TRBD1 matches 8 bases. The source is a girl aged 5-17 years with multiple sclerosis. Specimen: blood. CDR3 in amino acids: CASSSGQGPTDTQYF. CDR3 sequence (DNA): TGTGCCAGCAGCTCCGGACAGGGACCCACAGATACGCAGTATTTT.